These T cell receptor beta chains were read from a single sample in a study of shared clonotypes between healthy human individuals. Data came from immunoSEQ multiplex PCR; TCRdb stores just in-frame clones and leaves some out. This repertoire shows hundreds of thousands of clones, approximately 75% found once; its top ten account for 1.5% to 2%. The sequencing input was memory CD4+ T cells sorted from blood. The receptor source for this set is a woman under 40 in good health. Both conserved end residues are part of each CDR3. The order of the fields is clone size, CDR3 length, V gene, D gene, J gene, CDR3 protein, CDR3 DNA. A D gene is named only where the DNA matches it firmly. Clone size is given for some rows only: seen once, a few or many times, or a class if the clone is expanded.

.	15	TRBV4-1	.	TRBJ2-5	CASSQDEGLVWTQYF	TGCGCCAGCAGCCAAGATGAGGGGCTAGTATGGACCCAGTACTTC
.	14	TRBV28	TRBD1	TRBJ1-2	CATAARTGVYGYTF	TGTGCCACCGCGGCCAGGACAGGGGTCTATGGCTACACCTTC
many	14	TRBV5-1	.	TRBJ1-1	CASSLATPGTEAFF	TGCGCCAGCAGCTTGGCGACCCCGGGCACTGAAGCTTTCTTT
.	12	TRBV2	.	TRBJ2-5	CASAAEKGTQYF	TGTGCCAGCGCAGCAGAGAAAGGGACCCAGTACTTC
.	13	TRBV2	.	TRBJ1-1	CASSQYMNTEAFF	TGTGCCAGCAGTCAGTACATGAACACTGAAGCTTTCTTT
.	16	TRBV30	TRBD1	TRBJ1-4	CAWSVGTVQTNEKLFF	TGTGCCTGGAGTGTTGGGACAGTTCAAACTAATGAAAAACTGTTTTTT
once	14	TRBV7-8	.	TRBJ2-3	CASRKESYTDTQYF	TGTGCCAGCAGAAAGGAGAGTTACACAGATACGCAGTATTTT
.	14	TRBV11-2	TRBD2	TRBJ2-7	CASSFRREGYEQYF	TGTGCCAGCAGCTTTAGGAGGGAGGGCTACGAGCAGTACTTC
.	15	TRBV28	.	TRBJ2-7	CASSLGAVSSYEQYF	TGTGCCAGCAGTTTAGGCGCGGTGAGCTCCTACGAGCAGTACTTC
few	15	TRBV28	.	TRBJ2-7	CASTDPPGTPYEQYF	TGTGCCAGCACCGACCCTCCCGGGACACCCTACGAGCAGTACTTC
.	11	TRBV27	.	TRBJ2-2	CASSLAGELFF	TGTGCCAGCAGTTTAGCCGGGGAGCTGTTTTTT
.	15	TRBV6-5	TRBD1	TRBJ1-5	CASRPRGLGNQPQHF	TGTGCCAGCAGACCCAGGGGGTTGGGCAATCAGCCCCAGCATTTT
.	15	TRBV5-1	.	TRBJ2-7	CASSLEAQGLGEQYF	TGCGCCAGCAGCTTGGAGGCGCAGGGACTCGGCGAGCAGTACTTC
few	13	TRBV9	.	TRBJ1-2	CASSVVLGYGYTF	TGTGCCAGCAGCGTAGTTTTGGGCTATGGCTACACCTTC
.	20	TRBV1	.	TRBJ2-5	CTSSQDYPSGRARPGETQYF	TGCACCAGCAGCCAAGATTATCCTAGCGGGAGGGCGCGCCCCGGAGAGACCCAGTACTTC